What follows describes a single T cell receptor (beta chain). What it recognizes is unknown. This entry belongs to a study of T cell responses to AZD1222 COVID-19 vaccine. Whole-study findings and limits: Sampled repertoires all dated from after the peak T cell response. Nearly half of the spike-specific TCRs reportedly recognize variant regions that carry no mutations. At 160-218 and 743-854, vaccine-associated CD4 TCRs were dominant, and they spanned spike. Among the donors, most were white British and more were female, and clonal diversity was possibly underestimated.

TCRdb's copy holds only in-frame clones and misses some; the assay was immunoSEQ multiplex PCR. Of around 190,000 clones detected, 80% to 90% appear once; the ten largest clones hold roughly 0.49%. From germline, CDR1 is SEHNR and CDR2 FQNEAQ (reference sequence). The V end lost 3 bases, the J end lost 6 bases, and 10 bases lay between the germline ends. The CDR3 is made up of 13 amino acids. Sample: peripheral blood, taken on day 0 of AZD1222 vaccination. The rearrangement uses TRBV7-9 and TRBJ2-3, with D perhaps given as TRBD1 or TRBD2 (5 bases each). This sequence was found in an adult in good health. The CDR3 sequence: CASSLGVGDTQYF. CDR3 DNA: TGTGCCAGCAGCTTGGGGGTAGGGGATACGCAGTATTTT.